The 22 T cell receptor beta chains presented below share a single source sample, sequenced in a study of CD8 T cells in Susac syndrome. It was with random hexamers that roughly 0.45 to 1 ug RNA was reverse transcribed. TCRdb independently ran MiXCR on the immunoSEQ multiplex PCR reads; one entry per CDR3 protein. The repertoire holds about 100,000 distinct CDR3 sequences, with 85% to 95% as singletons. Sequenced sample: CD8+ T cells from PBMCs. The receptors were gathered from a human donor in good health.

CDR3 residues: CASSLGRDGEQYF. CDR3 nucleotides: TGCGCCAGCAGCCTAGGACGGGACGGCGAGCAGTACTTC. J is TRBJ2-7 and V is TRBV4-1; D may be TRBD1 or TRBD2 (5 bases each). V dropped 4 bases and J dropped 6 bases, with 13 bases sitting between them. The CDR3 consists of 13 residues. Per the germline V gene, CDR1 is MGHRA and CDR2 is YSYEKL.

This clonotype has just one count. The rearrangement joins TRBV4-1 to TRBJ2-1; D not certain. In germline, CDR1 is MGHRA, CDR2 YSYEKL. V was pared by 6 bases and J by 7 bases, with 13 bases between. The CDR3 is made up of 13 amino acids. CDR3 amino acids: CASSPGWANEQFF. In DNA form, the CDR3 reads TGCGCCAGCAGTCCCGGGTGGGCGAATGAGCAGTTCTTC.

The J gene is TRBJ1-1, the V gene TRBV12-5; 9 nucleotides line up with TRBD1. Germline loops: CDR1 LGHNT, CDR2 FRNRAP. The CDR3 is 14 residues long. J was trimmed by 4 bases and V by 9 bases; bases with no gene match: 9. The CDR3 DNA reads TGTGCTAGCGCCGGGACAGGGTTGTTCACTGAAGCTTTCTTT. Translating gives CASAGTGLFTEAFF.

This clonotype was recorded once. The genes are TRBV3-1 and TRBJ1-1; tentative D call: TRBD1 (5 bases). CDR1 is LGHDT, CDR2 YNNKEL, per germline (reference sequence). V gave up 1 base and J gave up 8 bases, with 11 bases separating them. CDR3 length: 13 amino acids. CDR3 bases: TGTGCCAGCAGCCAAGTACTGAACAGGGAAGCTTTCTTT. It encodes CASSQVLNREAFF.

The chain has TRBV19 and TRBJ2-7; D may correspond to TRBD1 or TRBD2 (5 bases each). The CDR3 sequence is 14 residues long. The V and J ends lost 8 bases and 3 bases respectively, with 17 bases between them. Germline V gene sequence: CDR1 LNHDA, CDR2 SQIVND (reference sequence). CDR3 residues: CASGPGPDNYEQYF. The CDR3, as DNA: TGTGCCAGTGGACCGGGACCCGACAACTACGAGCAGTACTTC. Variable domain in full (rest from reference TRBV19 and TRBJ2-7): DGGITQSPKYLFRKEGQNVTLSCEQNLNHDAMYWYRQDPGQGLRLIYYSQIVNDFQKGDIAEGYSVSREKKESFPLTVTSAQKNPTAFYLCASGPGPDNYEQYFGPGTRLTVT.

This chain links TRBV20-1 with TRBJ1-3, with D maybe TRBD1 (5 bases). The V end lost 5 bases, the J end lost 0 bases, and 8 bases lay between the germline ends. This CDR3 has 13 residues. Per the germline V gene, CDR1 is DFQATT and CDR2 is SNEGSKA (reference sequence). CDR3 bases: TGCAGTGCTGGGGCTATCTCTGGAAACACCATATATTTT. The encoded protein is CSAGAISGNTIYF.

A few counts support this clonotype. The chain couples TRBV6-1 to TRBJ1-1, with a possible D match to TRBD1 (5 bases). This CDR3 is built from 12 residues. V dropped 6 bases and J dropped 3 bases, with 8 bases sitting between them. Germline values: CDR1 MNHNS, CDR2 SASEGT. The CDR3 DNA sequence: TGTGCCAGCAGCATAGGGGACACTGAAGCTTTCTTT. It specifies CASSIGDTEAFF.

The genes are TRBV6-5 and TRBJ1-2; 10 nucleotides line up with TRBD1. Germline V gene lookup returns CDR1 MNHEY and CDR2 SVGAGI. The V gene end was trimmed by 7 bases and the J gene end by 6 bases; junction bases not matched to a gene: 8. This CDR3 is 14 amino acids long. The chain's CDR3 is CASNPGQGFHGYTF. The CDR3 nucleotides read TGTGCCAGCAACCCGGGACAGGGGTTCCATGGCTACACCTTC.

CDR3 loop: CASSFGTSGGIDGELFF. DNA of the CDR3: TGTGCCAGCAGCTTTGGGACTAGCGGGGGAATTGACGGGGAGCTGTTTTTT. V and J are TRBV13 and TRBJ2-2, with 14 bases that match TRBD2. Germline CDR1 is PRHDT and CDR2 is FYEKMQ (reference sequence). This CDR3 is 17 amino acids long. The V and J ends lost 3 bases and 7 bases, in that order; junction bases with no gene match: 7.

The J gene is TRBJ2-7, the V gene TRBV7-2; no clear D. The CDR3 loop spans 13 amino acids. From germline, CDR1 is SGHTA and CDR2 FQGNSA. Trimming shortened V by 6 bases and J by 3 bases, and 12 bases separated the two germline ends. The CDR3 protein is CASRVTVYYEQYF. Here the CDR3 DNA reads TGTGCCAGCAGGGTGACGGTCTACTACGAGCAGTACTTC.

The chain combines TRBV11-2 with TRBJ1-4; a weak D match, TRBD1 (5 bases). The CDR3 has 15 residues. Trimming took 3 bases from V and 4 from J, leaving 12 bases between them. Germline values: CDR1 SGHAT, CDR2 FQNNGV. The CDR3 here is CASSFRQYFNEKLFF. CDR3 in DNA: TGTGCCAGCAGCTTCCGACAGTATTTTAATGAAAAACTGTTTTTT.

The chain uses TRBV4-1 and TRBJ1-6, with D possibly matching TRBD1 (5 bases). The CDR3 is 15 amino acids. The germline V gene encodes CDR1 MGHRA and CDR2 YSYEKL. V lost 6 bases and J 6 bases, leaving 15 bases between the germline ends. The CDR3 DNA reads TGCGCCAGCAGTGATATCCAGGGCAGTAATTCACCCCTCCACTTT. Its translation is CASSDIQGSNSPLHF.

V and J are TRBV4-1 and TRBJ2-7; 7 nucleotides align to TRBD1. The CDR3 extends over 15 amino acids. J gave up 2 bases and V 0 bases, and 4 bases lay outside the gene matches. The germline gives CDR1 MGHRA, CDR2 YSYEKL. CDR3 protein: CASSQDDREAYEQYF. CDR3 coding DNA: TGCGCCAGCAGCCAAGATGACAGGGAAGCCTACGAGCAGTACTTC.

This chain links TRBV20-1 with TRBJ2-3; weak D call: TRBD1 (5 bases). CDR1 is DFQATT and CDR2 is SNEGSKA in the germline V gene (reference sequence). The CDR3 runs 14 residues. Trimming took 0 bases from V and 7 from J, leaving 14 bases between them. In DNA, the CDR3 is TGCAGTGCTAGAGATTTTGGGGCCTTAAATACGCAGTATTTT. It specifies CSARDFGALNTQYF.

The V and J genes are TRBV3-1 and TRBJ1-6; no firm D call. The V and J ends lost 1 base and 5 bases respectively, with 9 bases between them. Germline V gene data show CDR1 as LGHDT and CDR2 as YNNKEL (reference sequence). The CDR3 length is 15 residues. The CDR3 region is CASSQGSGNNSPLHF. Written as DNA, the CDR3 is TGTGCCAGCAGCCAAGGGTCCGGCAATAATTCACCCCTCCACTTT.

The chain joins TRBV5-1 to TRBJ2-7, with D possibly matching TRBD2 (6 bases). The germline V and J ends were trimmed by 3 bases and 6 bases, with 10 bases remaining between them. In germline, CDR1 is SGHRS, CDR2 YFSETQ. This CDR3 region has 12 residues. The CDR3 DNA reads TGCGCCAGCAGCTGGGTCGGGGGCGAGCAGTACTTC. As protein: CASSWVGGEQYF.

The chain carries TRBV6-5 and TRBJ1-1; TRBD1 aligns across 7 bases. Germline trimming cut 8 bases from V and 2 bases from J; bases unmatched to any gene: 8. Germline values: CDR1 MNHEY, CDR2 SVGAGI. This CDR3 has 14 residues. For the CDR3, the DNA is TGTGCCAGCCGAACGACAGGGTTAAACACTGAAGCTTTCTTT. It is translated as CASRTTGLNTEAFF.

The chain uses TRBV5-6 and TRBJ2-7, with 7 bases aligning to TRBD1. Losses at the gene ends were 4 bases for V and 3 bases for J; bases not matched to a gene: 7. CDR3 length: 14 amino acids. Germline V gives CDR1 SGHDT, CDR2 YYEEEE. This chain's CDR3 is CASSPGTVVYEQYF. The CDR3 nucleotides read TGTGCCAGCAGCCCCGGGACAGTGGTCTACGAGCAGTACTTC.

The V call is TRBV29-1, the J call TRBJ2-5; D could derive from TRBD1 or TRBD2 (5 bases each). Looked up from germline, CDR1 is SQVTM and CDR2 is ANQGSEA. The CDR3 runs 13 residues. Trimming took 4 bases from V and 1 from J, leaving 10 bases between them. The DNA for the CDR3 is TGCAGCGTTGCTGGGACCACCCAAGAGACCCAGTACTTC. As protein: CSVAGTTQETQYF. The variable domain in full, with the rest retrieved from reference TRBV29-1 and TRBJ2-5, is SAVISQKPSRDICQRGTSLTIQCQVDSQVTMMFWYRQQPGQSLTLIATANQGSEATYESGFVIDKFPISRPNLTFSTLTVSNMSPEDSSIYLCSVAGTTQETQYFGPGTRLLVL.

This chain uses TRBV5-1 with TRBJ1-1; the D gene is possibly TRBD1 (5 bases). The V end was cut by 0 bases, the J end by 5 bases, with 14 bases between. The CDR3 length is 15 residues. CDR1 and CDR2 from the germline V gene are SGHRS and YFSETQ. CDR3 nucleotides: TGCGCCAGCAGCTTGGCCGGGACTGCGGTTACTGAAGCTTTCTTT. It codes for CASSLAGTAVTEAFF.

This chain joins TRBV9 and TRBJ1-1, with TRBD1 as a possible D gene (5 bases). CDR3 length: 12 amino acids. CDR1 is SGDLS and CDR2 is YYNGEE in the germline V gene. V dropped 3 bases and J dropped 8 bases, with 11 bases sitting between them. The CDR3 DNA sequence: TGTGCCAGCAGCGCGGTCGGGACCGAAGCTTTCTTT. Translation gives CASSAVGTEAFF.

This sequence joins TRBV5-6 and TRBJ2-7; TRBD1 agrees at 7 bases. Germline V lookup: CDR1 SGHDT, CDR2 YYEEEE. This CDR3 has 14 residues. V lost 2 bases to trimming and J lost 5 bases; unmatched junction nucleotides: 7. The CDR3 protein is CASSFMTGLNEQYF. For the CDR3, the DNA is TGTGCCAGCAGCTTTATGACAGGGCTCAACGAGCAGTACTTC.